This TCR beta chain derives from a study of T cells after yellow fever vaccination. TCRdb analysed the 5' RACE reads with MiXCR anew, one entry per CDR3 protein. The sample contains 550,000 or so distinct CDR3 sequences, 15% to 20% of which appear only once. In germline, CDR1 is SGHDT, CDR2 YYEEEE. The length of the CDR3 is 14 residues. V dropped 5 bases and J dropped 10; count of bases not matched to a gene: 7. In its sample, this clonotype was seen a few times. The receptor was derived from a young man who received the YFV17D yellow fever vaccine. Sequencing was performed on PBMCs, taken 15 days after the yellow fever booster vaccination. The genes are TRBV5-6 and TRBJ2-2; 11 bases are a match to TRBD1. This CDR3 reads CASRTGTGGEELFF. CDR3 DNA sequence: TGTGCCAGCAGGACCGGGACAGGGGGAGAGGAGCTGTTTTTT. Full variable domain (rest looked up from reference TRBV5-6 and TRBJ2-2): DAGVTQSPTHLIKTRGQQVTLRCSPKSGHDTVSWYQQALGQGPQFIFQYYEEEERQRGNFPDRFSGHQFPNYSSELNVNALLLGDSALYLCASRTGTGGEELFFGEGSRLTVL.